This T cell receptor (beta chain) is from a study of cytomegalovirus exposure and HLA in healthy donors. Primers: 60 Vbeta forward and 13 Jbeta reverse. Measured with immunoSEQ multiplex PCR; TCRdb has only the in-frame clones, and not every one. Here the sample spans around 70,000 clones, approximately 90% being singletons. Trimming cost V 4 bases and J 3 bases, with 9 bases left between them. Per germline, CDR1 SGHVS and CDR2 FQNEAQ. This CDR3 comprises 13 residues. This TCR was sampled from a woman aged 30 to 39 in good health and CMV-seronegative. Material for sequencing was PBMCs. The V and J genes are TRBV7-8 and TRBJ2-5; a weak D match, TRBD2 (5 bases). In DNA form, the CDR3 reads TGTGCCAGCAGCTCCACTAGAAAAGAGACCCAGTACTTC. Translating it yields CASSSTRKETQYF.